The 2 T cell receptor beta chains given below trace back to one sample, sequenced in a study of CD8 T cells in ankylosing spondylitis. TCRdb independently ran MiXCR on the 5' RACE reads; one entry per CDR3 protein. The table lists some 350,000 distinct CDR3 sequences, about 15% of them singletons, with 0.95% to 1.4% in the top ten. Sequencing was carried out using blood, either unsorted or a sorted T cell fraction (not recorded which). The source is a male donor with ankylosing spondylitis or in good health (not recorded which).

This clonotype turned up a few times. The chain uses TRBV4-2 and TRBJ2-1; TRBD2 matches 10 bases. This CDR3 is 18 amino acids long. Germline V CDR1 and CDR2: LGHNA, YNFKEQ. Trimming took 2 bases from V and 1 from J; bases not matched to a gene: 8. The CDR3 here is CASSQQTTSGNSYNEQFF. CDR3 bases: TGTGCCAGCAGCCAACAAACTACTAGCGGGAATTCCTACAATGAGCAGTTCTTC.

The V and J genes are TRBV11-2 and TRBJ2-7; possible D gene TRBD2, 6 bases. Germline V CDR1 and CDR2: SGHAT, FQNNGV. V was shortened by 0 bases and J by 5 bases, with 11 bases between the two germline ends. The CDR3 contains 14 residues. The CDR3 spells CASSLDLGGDEQYF. The CDR3 nucleotides read TGTGCCAGCAGCTTAGATCTGGGGGGTGACGAGCAGTACTTC.